A single sample gave rise to the 17 T cell receptor beta chains below, sequenced in a study of T cells after posttransplantation cyclophosphamide. Measured with immunoSEQ multiplex PCR; TCRdb has only the in-frame clones, and not every one. The data hold some 2,100 clones, with less than 95% observed a single time. The sample taken for sequencing was naive CD8+ T cells sorted from PBMCs. These receptor sequences come from a woman aged 55-70 years in good health, CMV-negative, and a related stem cell transplant donor.

The chain uses TRBV9 and TRBJ2-2, with 11 bases aligning to TRBD2. This CDR3 contains 17 residues. After removal of 2 bases from V and 3 bases from J, the junction contained 6 bases not matched to a gene. CDR1 and CDR2 from the germline V gene are SGDLS and YYNGEE. The CDR3: CASSVPLAGVDTGELFF. The CDR3 DNA reads as TGTGCCAGCAGCGTGCCACTAGCGGGAGTCGACACCGGGGAGCTGTTTTTT.

This rearrangement joins TRBV6-5 to TRBJ2-7; 8 nucleotides align to TRBD1. The CDR3 length is 15 residues. The germline V gene has CDR1 MNHEY and CDR2 SVGAGI. The V gene end was trimmed by 0 bases and the J gene end by 5 bases; junction bases not matched to a gene: 6. CDR3 amino acids: CASSYSSGGGHEQYF. CDR3 sequence (DNA): TGTGCCAGCAGTTACTCGTCAGGGGGCGGCCACGAGCAGTACTTC.

The chain couples TRBV7-8 to TRBJ2-3; 8 bases map to TRBD2. CDR3 length: 18 residues. Unmatched junction bases numbered 12, after V lost 4 bases and J lost 0 bases. Germline CDR1 and CDR2: SGHVS and FQNEAQ. CDR3 bases: TGTGCCAGCAGCTCCCCGACGGTACTAGCGGTTAGCACAGATACGCAGTATTTT. Translating gives CASSSPTVLAVSTDTQYF.

This rearrangement joins TRBV2 to TRBJ1-2, with a weak D call TRBD1 (5 bases). Germline V lookup: CDR1 SNHLY, CDR2 FYNNEI. The CDR3 spans 10 residues. Between the trimmed V and J ends, which lost 6 bases and 7 bases, there was a span of 6 bases. Written as DNA, the CDR3 is TGTGCCAGCAGGGGGGGTGGCTACACCTTC. Protein sequence: CASRGGGYTF.

For this clone: No DNA is shown, since the ends of the CDR3 on it are uncertain; the CDR3 is the one TCRdb lists. V and J are TRBV7-2 and TRBJ1-6. Germline lookup yields CDR1 SGHTA and CDR2 FQGNSA. The CDR3 has 13 amino acids, counting both end residues. This chain's CDR3 is CASSFGGGSRIGF.

The rearrangement links TRBV5-6 to TRBJ2-3, with TRBD2 matching over 9 bases. CDR1 and CDR2 from the germline V gene are SGHDT and YYEEEE. This CDR3 is 17 amino acids long. The V and J ends lost 2 bases and 0 bases, in that order; junction bases with no gene match: 7. CDR3: CASSFAGLAQSTDTQYF. In DNA, the CDR3 is TGTGCCAGCAGCTTCGCCGGACTAGCGCAAAGCACAGATACGCAGTATTTT. Based on the CDR3 plus reference TRBV5-6 and TRBJ2-3, the full variable domain is DAGVTQSPTHLIKTRGQQVTLRCSPKSGHDTVSWYQQALGQGPQFIFQYYEEEERQRGNFPDRFSGHQFPNYSSELNVNALLLGDSALYLCASSFAGLAQSTDTQYFGPGTRLTVL.

The V call is TRBV7-2, the J call TRBJ2-3; D perhaps matches TRBD1 (5 bases). This CDR3 region has 16 residues. Trimming took 5 bases from V and 5 from J, leaving 20 bases between them. Germline values: CDR1 SGHTA, CDR2 FQGNSA. The CDR3 region is CASSRQTATVGDTQYF. The CDR3 nucleotides read TGTGCCAGCAGCCGACAAACCGCGACAGTAGGAGATACGCAGTATTTT.

The rearrangement links TRBV27 to TRBJ1-5; D is perhaps TRBD1 (6 bases). Trimming removed 5 bases at V and 2 bases at J, with 16 bases between. The CDR3 runs to 16 residues. Germline lookup yields CDR1 MNHEY and CDR2 SMNVEV (reference sequence). The chain's CDR3 is CASSETGLGGNQPQHF. CDR3 nucleotides: TGTGCCAGCAGTGAGACAGGCCTGGGGGGCAATCAGCCCCAGCATTTT.

This chain uses TRBV9 with TRBJ1-1, with no clear D. The V and J ends lost 2 bases and 3 bases respectively, with 14 bases between them. CDR3 length: 15 amino acids. Germline V gene lookup returns CDR1 SGDLS and CDR2 YYNGEE. CDR3: CASSVEGAWYTEAFF. The CDR3 bases are TGTGCCAGCAGCGTCGAGGGCGCTTGGTACACTGAAGCTTTCTTT.

The gene calls are TRBV19 and TRBJ2-1; TRBD1 matches at 9 bases. Germline CDR1 reads LNHDA; CDR2 reads SQIVND (reference sequence). V was pared by 9 bases and J by 5 bases, with 5 bases of the junction left unmatched. This CDR3 has 13 amino acids. Here the CDR3 reads CASATGGHNEQFF. In nucleotides, the CDR3 is TGTGCCAGCGCGACAGGGGGTCACAATGAGCAGTTCTTC.

The rearrangement uses TRBV9 and TRBJ2-1; no clear D. Germline lookup yields CDR1 SGDLS and CDR2 YYNGEE. V lost 4 bases and J lost 5, with 13 bases in between. The CDR3 has 14 amino acids. DNA for the CDR3: TGTGCCAGCAGCCCCCCACGACATCACAATGAGCAGTTCTTC. This sequence encodes CASSPPRHHNEQFF.

The chain employs TRBV29-1 and TRBJ2-7; D perhaps matches TRBD2 (6 bases). From germline, CDR1 is SQVTM and CDR2 ANQGSEA. Trimming stripped 3 bases from V and 3 bases from J, with 9 bases between. The CDR3 has 12 amino acids. CDR3: CSVESGGYEQYF. In DNA form, the CDR3 reads TGCAGCGTTGAGTCCGGGGGCTACGAGCAGTACTTC.

This clone occurred once. This same CDR3 is encoded by further DNA sequences in the sample. The chain joins TRBV13 to TRBJ2-5, with 8 bases matching TRBD2. This CDR3 spans 15 amino acids. Trimming removed 0 bases from V and 3 bases from J; junction bases left unmatched: 3. Germline CDR1 and CDR2: PRHDT and FYEKMQ (reference sequence). The CDR3 DNA reads TGTGCCAGCAGCTTAGGGAACGGGGGGGAAGAGACCCAGTACTTC. It is translated as CASSLGNGGEETQYF.

The chain carries TRBV19 and TRBJ1-5; D not resolved. Deletions cut 7 bases from V and 2 bases from J, with 9 bases between. This CDR3 is built from 13 residues. The germline V gene encodes CDR1 LNHDA and CDR2 SQIVND (reference sequence). CDR3 coding DNA: TGTGCCAGTAAAGTTGCAGGCAATCAGCCCCAGCATTTT. Protein: CASKVAGNQPQHF. The full variable domain, in which reference TRBV19 and TRBJ1-5 provide the parts outside the CDR3, is DGGITQSPKYLFRKEGQNVTLSCEQNLNHDAMYWYRQDPGQGLRLIYYSQIVNDFQKGDIAEGYSVSREKKESFPLTVTSAQKNPTAFYLCASKVAGNQPQHFGDGTRLSIL.

The chain employs TRBV11-2 and TRBJ2-1; 8 nucleotides match TRBD2. J lost 6 bases, V lost 1 base, and 5 bases had no gene match. The CDR3 has 15 residues. In germline, CDR1 is SGHAT, CDR2 FQNNGV. CDR3 loop: CASSLGRGGSNEQFF. The CDR3 region has the DNA TGTGCCAGCAGCTTAGGACGGGGGGGCTCCAATGAGCAGTTCTTC.

The gene calls are TRBV9 and TRBJ2-7, with 9 bases matching TRBD1. J was trimmed by 2 bases and V by 4 bases; bases with no gene match: 7. In germline, CDR1 is SGDLS, CDR2 YYNGEE. The CDR3 is 15 amino acids. The CDR3 region is CASSPGTGMAYEQYF. CDR3 bases: TGTGCCAGCAGCCCCGGGACAGGGATGGCCTACGAGCAGTACTTC.

V is TRBV4-3 and J is TRBJ1-2, with TRBD1 as a possible D gene (6 bases). The CDR3 runs to 16 residues. V was pared by 2 bases and J by 4 bases, with 17 bases between. Germline values: CDR1 LGHNA, CDR2 YSLEER. This chain's CDR3 is CASSQSPRDTPYGYTF. Written as DNA, the CDR3 is TGCGCCAGCAGCCAATCGCCCCGGGACACTCCCTATGGCTACACCTTC.